This TCR beta chain was observed in a study of T cells in localized non-small cell lung cancer. Trimming took off 6 bases at V and 9 bases at J, with 20 bases between the two ends. The CDR3 is 14 amino acids. Germline values: CDR1 SGHNT, CDR2 YENEEA. The data were produced by immunoSEQ multiplex PCR, yet TCRdb's version contains in-frame clones alone and is incomplete. This sample has 950 to 1,500 clones, with roughly 22% found just once. Judged by abundance, this clone is large. Material: normal lung tissue next to the tumor, obtained before any cancer treatment. This chain links TRBV11-3 with TRBJ2-5; perhaps TRBD1 as D (6 bases). The receptor comes from a man aged 35 to 69 with stage III squamous cell lung carcinoma. CDR3 sequence: CASSFDRSLLAQYF. CDR3 sequence (DNA): TGTGCCAGCAGTTTCGACAGGAGCCTACTGGCCCAGTACTTC. Full variable domain (remainder filled in from reference TRBV11-3 and TRBJ2-5): EAGVVQSPRYKIIEKKQPVAFWCNPISGHNTLYWYLQNLGQGPELLIRYENEEAVDDSQLPKDRFSAERLKGVDSTLKIQPAELGDSAVYLCASSFDRSLLAQYFGPGTRLLVL.